This TCR beta chain is from a study of T cells in Graves' hyperthyroidism and ophthalmopathy. Study-wide findings and caveats: Most thyroid clonotypes expanded above 0.001 were also detected in blood.

The trim removed 5 bases at V and 2 bases at J, leaving 7 bases unmatched. The V gene's germline CDR1 is SGHTS and CDR2 YDEGEE. The CDR3 runs 14 residues. This clonotype turned up a few times. Its antigen is currently unknown. Amplification yielded TCR beta CDR3 regions, with RNA transcripts as the source. The primer set for the first-round RT-PCR of the TCR CDR3 was HTBI. TCRdb itself ran the multiplex PCR reads through MiXCR, one entry per CDR3 protein. Found here are 500,000 to 650,000 distinct CDR3 sequences, roughly 15% of them singletons; the top ten hold roughly 14%. The gene calls are TRBV5-8 and TRBJ2-7, with 7 bases aligning to TRBD1. The clonotype was recovered from a woman in her 40s with Graves' hyperthyroidism. Sequencing was carried out using blood. The CDR3 sequence: CASRGDSATYEQYF. As DNA, the CDR3 is TGTGCCAGCAGAGGGGACAGCGCTACCTACGAGCAGTACTTC.